The rows below give T cell receptor beta chains drawn from one sample of a study of blood T cells in healthy people across ages. One entry per CDR3 protein, called by TCRdb with MiXCR from the 5' RACE reads. The profile shows more than 1,000,000 distinct CDR3 sequences, roughly 24% of them singletons. The same data also contributed to another study, on T cells of mothers and their children.

Sequencing used blood. The receptors here all came from a girl aged 2 to 9 in good health. Both conserved end residues are part of each CDR3. D genes are given only for firm matches. Only part of the rows carry a size: once, few, many, or a class if the clone is expanded.

v_call: TRBV14; d_call: -; j_call: TRBJ1-1; clone_size: -; cdr3_aa: CASSSRRPMNTEAFF; cdr3_nt: TGTGCCAGCAGCTCGCGACGGCCCATGAACACTGAAGCTTTCTTT
v_call: TRBV2; d_call: -; j_call: TRBJ1-1; clone_size: -; cdr3_aa: CASLTQGLNTEAFF; cdr3_nt: TGTGCCAGCCTAACACAGGGATTGAACACTGAAGCTTTCTTT
v_call: TRBV9; d_call: -; j_call: TRBJ2-7; clone_size: few; cdr3_aa: CASSGKLPTYEQYF; cdr3_nt: TGTGCCAGCAGCGGGAAGCTGCCAACCTACGAGCAGTACTTC
v_call: TRBV6-2/TRBV6-3; d_call: -; j_call: TRBJ2-1; clone_size: -; cdr3_aa: CASSYDSILNEQFF; cdr3_nt: TGTGCCAGCAGTTACGACAGTATCCTGAATGAGCAGTTCTTC
v_call: TRBV7-2; d_call: TRBD2; j_call: TRBJ2-7; clone_size: -; cdr3_aa: CASSLGSGGQYF; cdr3_nt: TGTGCCAGCAGCTTAGGTTCGGGGGGACAGTACTTC
v_call: TRBV3-1; d_call: -; j_call: TRBJ2-7; clone_size: -; cdr3_aa: CASRAALSYEQYF; cdr3_nt: TGTGCCAGCCGGGCCGCCCTCTCCTACGAGCAGTACTTC
v_call: TRBV4-1; d_call: -; j_call: TRBJ1-5; clone_size: many; cdr3_aa: CASSQGLDQPQHF; cdr3_nt: TGCGCCAGCAGCCAAGGGCTAGATCAGCCCCAGCATTTT
v_call: TRBV20-1; d_call: -; j_call: TRBJ2-2; clone_size: -; cdr3_aa: CSATEGGGELFF; cdr3_nt: TGCAGTGCTACGGAGGGGGGCGGGGAGCTGTTTTTT
v_call: TRBV20-1; d_call: -; j_call: TRBJ2-5; clone_size: few; cdr3_aa: CSAKPPSETQYF; cdr3_nt: TGCAGTGCTAAGCCCCCCTCAGAGACCCAGTACTTC
v_call: TRBV5-1; d_call: -; j_call: TRBJ2-5; clone_size: many; cdr3_aa: CASSLAPVEGETQYF; cdr3_nt: TGCGCCAGCAGCTTGGCTCCAGTCGAGGGGGAGACCCAGTACTTC
v_call: TRBV29-1; d_call: -; j_call: TRBJ2-3; clone_size: -; cdr3_aa: CSVVPTGGGDTQYF; cdr3_nt: TGCAGCGTTGTCCCTACGGGTGGTGGAGATACGCAGTATTTT
v_call: TRBV6-2/TRBV6-3; d_call: TRBD1; j_call: TRBJ1-1; clone_size: few; cdr3_aa: CASSDQDTGVRAEAFF; cdr3_nt: TGTGCCAGCAGTGATCAAGATACAGGGGTCCGGGCTGAAGCTTTCTTT
v_call: TRBV29-1; d_call: TRBD2; j_call: TRBJ2-1; clone_size: -; cdr3_aa: CSVPPGLAVNEQFF; cdr3_nt: TGCAGCGTCCCTCCGGGACTAGCGGTAAATGAGCAGTTCTTC
v_call: TRBV7-8; d_call: TRBD2; j_call: TRBJ2-1; clone_size: few; cdr3_aa: CASTYGGGRRNEQFF; cdr3_nt: TGTGCCAGCACCTATGGAGGCGGGAGGCGCAATGAGCAGTTCTTC
v_call: TRBV28; d_call: -; j_call: TRBJ1-2; clone_size: few; cdr3_aa: CASGQLRGYTF; cdr3_nt: TGTGCCAGTGGGCAACTGCGTGGCTACACCTTC
v_call: TRBV10-3; d_call: TRBD1; j_call: TRBJ1-5; clone_size: -; cdr3_aa: CAIRGQERQPQHF; cdr3_nt: TGTGCCATCAGAGGACAGGAACGTCAGCCCCAGCATTTT
v_call: TRBV6-6; d_call: -; j_call: TRBJ2-3; clone_size: -; cdr3_aa: CASTAVGRYTQYF; cdr3_nt: TGTGCCAGCACAGCAGTCGGGCGCTATACGCAGTATTTT
v_call: TRBV20-1; d_call: -; j_call: TRBJ1-6; clone_size: few; cdr3_aa: CSASSSYNSPLHF; cdr3_nt: TGCAGTGCTAGCAGCTCCTATAATTCACCCCTCCACTTT